One sample yielded the 26 T cell receptor beta chains listed below, sequenced in a study of beta chain features in type 1 diabetes. Whole-study results and caveats: TCRB CDR3s from Type 1 diabetes patients were moderately but significantly shorter in all four CD4+ subsets.

Sequenced material consisted of expressed TCRB transcripts (all of the isolated RNA was reverse transcribed). Sequencing used immunoSEQ multiplex PCR; TCRdb keeps in-frame clones, though not all of them. This sample carries 500,000 to 650,000 clones, 9.5% to 15% of them seen once, and the ten largest clones take roughly 0.11%. No antigens are known for them. The sequenced sample consisted of naive CD4+ T cells from blood. The receptors stem from a man in his thirties or forties with type 1 diabetes.

The rearrangement links TRBV18 to TRBJ2-1; 8 nucleotides agree with TRBD1. Germline V CDR1 and CDR2: KGHSH, LQKENI. The length of the CDR3 is 14 residues. V lost 6 bases, J lost 4 bases, and 5 bases stayed unmatched. In DNA, the CDR3 is TGTGCCAGCTCCGGGACAGGTATATACAATGAGCAGTTCTTC. Residues: CASSGTGIYNEQFF.

The rearrangement uses TRBV29-1 and TRBJ2-1; 10 nucleotides agree with TRBD1. This CDR3 spans 14 amino acids. V lost 7 bases and J lost 4; bases outside the gene matches: 7. Germline V lookup: CDR1 SQVTM, CDR2 ANQGSEA. The CDR3 sequence is CSATGQGGYNEQFF. CDR3 nucleotide sequence: TGCAGCGCCACCGGACAGGGGGGGTACAATGAGCAGTTCTTC.

V and J are TRBV6-1 and TRBJ1-4; TRBD1 agrees at 7 bases. Germline V gene lookup returns CDR1 MNHNS and CDR2 SASEGT. The CDR3 runs to 15 residues. V trimming: 4 bases; J trimming: 7 bases; junction bases outside the gene matches: 9. The DNA of the CDR3 is TGTGCCAGCAGTGCTATGACAGGGATTGGTGAAAAACTGTTTTTT. It specifies CASSAMTGIGEKLFF.

This sequence joins TRBV14 and TRBJ2-3, with D possibly matching TRBD2 (6 bases). Germline CDR1 and CDR2: SGHDN and FVKESK. CDR3 size: 16 residues. The V gene lost 3 bases and the J gene lost 2 bases, with 15 bases spanning the gap. DNA of the CDR3: TGTGCCAGCAGCCAGGTCCCGGGACTCCTCACAGATACGCAGTATTTT. Translated, it gives CASSQVPGLLTDTQYF.

Only a few counts were recorded for this clone. This chain joins TRBV11-2 and TRBJ2-1, with a weak D call TRBD2 (5 bases). V shed 5 bases and J shed 16 bases, with 6 bases lying between them. CDR1 is SGHAT, CDR2 FQNNGV, per germline. The CDR3 runs 8 residues. CDR3 nucleotide sequence: TGTGCCAGCAGCCCTAGCTTCTTC. It translates to CASSPSFF.

The V and J genes are TRBV5-1 and TRBJ1-1; no definite D call. V was cut by 4 bases and J by 3 bases, with 10 bases left in between. Germline V gene data show CDR1 as SGHRS and CDR2 as YFSETQ. The CDR3 is 13 amino acids. DNA of the CDR3: TGCGCCAGCAGCGCGGTCGCGGACACTGAAGCTTTCTTT. Encoded protein: CASSAVADTEAFF.

This clone has more than one count but fewer than ten. The CDR3: CASSLGTGVTNYGYTF. The CDR3 DNA sequence: TGTGCCAGCAGCTTGGGGACAGGGGTTACTAACTATGGCTACACCTTC. The gene calls are TRBV13 and TRBJ1-2, with 10 bases aligning to TRBD1. Trimming at V came to 3 bases and at J to 0 bases, leaving 4 bases not matched to a gene. Germline CDR1 and CDR2: PRHDT and FYEKMQ (reference sequence). The CDR3 has 16 amino acids.

This clone was recorded a few times. Here the CDR3 DNA reads TGTGCCAGAGGCGGTATGGTCTTCTGGCAGTACTTC. Translated, it gives CARGGMVFWQYF. The genes are TRBV6-1 and TRBJ2-7, with D unresolved. Germline V lookup: CDR1 MNHNS, CDR2 SASEGT. There are 12 residues in the CDR3. Between the trimmed V and J ends, which lost 9 bases and 9 bases, there was a span of 18 bases.

This clone was observed a few times. The CDR3 DNA sequence: TGTGCCAGCAGCCCGTCGAGATACACTGAAGCTTTCTTT. Its translation is CASSPSRYTEAFF. The chain recombines TRBV14 with TRBJ1-1, with no clear D. V lost 4 bases and J 3 bases, leaving 9 bases between the germline ends. Looked up from germline, CDR1 is SGHDN and CDR2 is FVKESK. This CDR3 is 13 amino acids long. Based on the CDR3 plus reference TRBV14 and TRBJ1-1, the full variable domain is EAGVTQFPSHSVIEKGQTVTLRCDPISGHDNLYWYRRVMGKEIKFLLHFVKESKQDESGMPNNRFLAERTGGTYSTLKVQPAELEDSGVYFCASSPSRYTEAFFGQGTRLTVV.

This clone was observed a handful of times. The rearrangement links TRBV6-1 to TRBJ1-1; TRBD1 agrees at 8 bases. This CDR3 has 13 residues. The V and J ends lost 5 bases and 7 bases, in that order; junction bases with no gene match: 6. Germline values: CDR1 MNHNS, CDR2 SASEGT. The CDR3 DNA is TGTGCCAGCAGTTCGGGACAGGCCGTTGAAGCTTTCTTT. Translated, it gives CASSSGQAVEAFF.

The table lists this clone with many counts. V gene TRBV7-2 combines with J gene TRBJ2-5; 11 nucleotides match TRBD1. The length of the CDR3 is 13 residues. Germline loops: CDR1 SGHTA, CDR2 FQGNSA. Trimming at V came to 5 bases and at J to 9 bases, leaving 5 bases not matched to a gene. The CDR3 DNA reads TGTGCCAGCAGCGCGGAGGGACAGGGGGCCCAGTACTTC. Protein: CASSAEGQGAQYF.

This clone was counted between two and nine times. The V call is TRBV9, the J call TRBJ2-5, with 8 nucleotides matching TRBD2. V shed 3 bases, J shed 4 bases, and the junction held 8 bases outside the gene matches. Germline V CDR1 and CDR2: SGDLS, YYNGEE. This CDR3 region has 15 residues. CDR3 DNA: TGTGCCAGCAGCGCGGGCGGGGGGAAGCTAGAGACCCAGTACTTC. Encoded protein: CASSAGGGKLETQYF.

CDR3 residues: CASSEDASSYNEQFF. The DNA of the CDR3 is TGCGCCAGCAGTGAGGACGCGAGCTCCTACAATGAGCAGTTCTTC. V is TRBV10-1 and J is TRBJ2-1, with D hard to call. Trimming shortened V by 2 bases and J by 0 bases, and 8 bases separated the two germline ends. CDR1 WNHNN and CDR2 SYGVQD come from the germline V gene (reference sequence). The CDR3 runs 15 residues.

V and J are TRBV28 and TRBJ1-2; tentative D call: TRBD1 (5 bases). V was clipped by 3 bases and J by 0 bases, with 11 bases between them. This CDR3 is 15 amino acids long. The germline gives CDR1 MDHEN, CDR2 SYDVKM. CDR3 DNA sequence: TGTGCCAGCAGTTTCCCTGGGACGCCTAACTATGGCTACACCTTC. The encoded protein is CASSFPGTPNYGYTF.

This clone was detected only once. The same CDR3 also results from other DNA sequences found in this sample. The CDR3, as DNA: TGTGCCAGCAGTGAGTCCGGGGCAGGGTACAATGAGCAGTTCTTC. Amino acids: CASSESGAGYNEQFF. This sequence joins TRBV2 and TRBJ2-1; D may match TRBD1 or TRBD2 (5 bases each). This CDR3 comprises 15 residues. The V and J ends lost 3 bases and 4 bases respectively, with 13 bases between them. Germline V lookup: CDR1 SNHLY, CDR2 FYNNEI.

In its sample, this clone was seen a few times. The chain combines TRBV27 with TRBJ2-7; 7 bases are a match to TRBD1. CDR1 and CDR2 (germline): MNHEY, SMNVEV (reference sequence). The CDR3 has 15 residues. V was clipped by 1 base and J by 5 bases; unmatched bases: 8. CDR3 DNA sequence: TGTGCCAGCAGTTTATATGTACAGGGGTGGAACGAGCAGTACTTC. Protein product: CASSLYVQGWNEQYF.

This chain uses TRBV7-2 with TRBJ1-2; D unclear. Trimming shortened V by 3 bases and J by 3 bases, and 5 bases separated the two germline ends. From germline, CDR1 is SGHTA and CDR2 FQGNSA. This CDR3 spans 12 amino acids. The CDR3 DNA reads as TGTGCCAGCAGCTTTAATCACTATGGCTACACCTTC. This translates into CASSFNHYGYTF. Together with reference TRBV7-2 and TRBJ1-2, the CDR3 gives the full variable domain: GAGVSQSPSNKVTEKGKDVELRCDPISGHTALYWYRQSLGQGLEFLIYFQGNSAPDKSGLPSDRFSAERTGGSVSTLTIQRTQQEDSAVYLCASSFNHYGYTFGSGTRLTVV.

The chain couples TRBV13 to TRBJ1-4; a possible D gene is TRBD1 (6 bases). Per the germline V gene, CDR1 is PRHDT and CDR2 is FYEKMQ (reference sequence). The CDR3 sequence is 17 residues long. V was pared by 5 bases and J by 0 bases, with 16 bases between. DNA of the CDR3: TGTGCCAGCAGCACAGCCCGAGGGGGGGCAACTAATGAAAAACTGTTTTTT. Protein product: CASSTARGGATNEKLFF. Full variable domain (missing parts from reference TRBV13 and TRBJ1-4): AAGVIQSPRHLIKEKRETATLKCYPIPRHDTVYWYQQGPGQDPQFLISFYEKMQSDKGSIPDRFSAQQFSDYHSELNMSSLELGDSALYFCASSTARGGATNEKLFFGSGTQLSVL.

V and J are TRBV7-9 and TRBJ2-2; 9 bases match TRBD1. J lost 7 bases, V lost 7 bases, and 7 bases had no gene match. This CDR3 region has 14 residues. Germline CDR1 SEHNR, CDR2 FQNEAQ (reference sequence). The chain's CDR3 is CASTPQGAGGELFF. CDR3 coding DNA: TGTGCCAGCACCCCACAGGGGGCCGGCGGGGAGCTGTTTTTT. Using reference TRBV7-9 and TRBJ2-2 for the parts outside the CDR3, the full variable domain is DTGVSQNPRHKITKRGQNVTFRCDPISEHNRLYWYRQTLGQGPEFLTYFQNEAQLEKSRLLSDRFSAERPKGSFSTLEIQRTEQGDSAMYLCASTPQGAGGELFFGEGSRLTVL.

This clone occurred a few times. J is TRBJ2-6 and V is TRBV5-1, with D hard to call. Germline lookup yields CDR1 SGHRS and CDR2 YFSETQ. This CDR3 is 17 amino acids long. The V end lost 1 base, the J end lost 0 bases, and 11 bases lay between the germline ends. CDR3 sequence (DNA): TGCGCCAGCAGCTTGAACCCCAGCCCCTCTGGGGCCAACGTCCTGACTTTC. Encoded protein: CASSLNPSPSGANVLTF. Filled out from reference TRBV5-1 and TRBJ2-6, the complete variable domain reads KAGVTQTPRYLIKTRGQQVTLSCSPISGHRSVSWYQQTPGQGLQFLFEYFSETQRNKGNFPGRFSGRQFSNSRSEMNVSTLELGDSALYLCASSLNPSPSGANVLTFGAGSRLTVL.

CDR3 residues: CASSRELRFSGANVLTF. CDR3 DNA: TGTGCCAGCAGCCGGGAGCTAAGGTTCTCTGGGGCCAACGTCCTGACTTTC. The gene calls are TRBV7-8 and TRBJ2-6; tentatively, D is TRBD2 (6 bases). CDR3 length: 17 residues. CDR1 and CDR2 from the germline V gene are SGHVS and FQNEAQ. The V and J ends lost 5 bases and 0 bases respectively, with 14 bases between them.

The J gene is TRBJ2-7, the V gene TRBV7-8, with D perhaps matching TRBD1 or TRBD2 (5 bases each). Trimming removed 6 bases from V and 3 bases from J, with 12 bases in between. Germline CDR1 is SGHVS and CDR2 is FQNEAQ. This CDR3 is 13 amino acids long. In DNA form, the CDR3 reads TGTGCCAGCAGGGGGGACGGAGACTACGAGCAGTACTTC. Protein product: CASRGDGDYEQYF.

This chain connects TRBV7-9 to TRBJ1-4, with 9 bases that match TRBD1. CDR1 and CDR2 (germline): SEHNR, FQNEAQ (reference sequence). The CDR3 consists of 16 residues. V lost 4 bases, J lost 6 bases, and 9 bases stayed unmatched. CDR3 loop: CASSSDLTGGHEKLFF. CDR3 DNA: TGTGCCAGCAGCTCTGACCTGACAGGGGGGCATGAAAAACTGTTTTTT.

Details on this clone: In the same sample, other DNA sequences code for this CDR3. This chain uses TRBV30 with TRBJ2-5; D remains unclear. Germline V CDR1 and CDR2: GTSNPN, SVGIG (reference sequence). The CDR3 covers 11 residues. V was clipped by 4 bases and J by 4 bases, with 7 bases between them. The CDR3: CAWTYGETQYF. DNA of the CDR3: TGTGCCTGGACCTACGGAGAGACCCAGTACTTC.

The chain combines TRBV6-5 with TRBJ2-1; no clear D gene. The CDR3 length is 11 residues. Deletions cut 4 bases from V and 5 bases from J, with 3 bases between. Germline CDR1 is MNHEY and CDR2 is SVGAGI. The CDR3 DNA reads as TGTGCCAGCAGTTGGGACAATGAGCAGTTCTTC. Residues: CASSWDNEQFF.

This clone has a handful of counts. V gene TRBV28 combines with J gene TRBJ1-2; possible D gene TRBD1, 5 bases. CDR3 size: 14 residues. The V gene's germline CDR1 is MDHEN and CDR2 SYDVKM. The V end lost 7 bases, the J end lost 3 bases, and 15 bases lay between the germline ends. The CDR3 DNA reads TGTGCCAGCACGACTCCAGGGCGAGACTATGGCTACACCTTC. It is translated as CASTTPGRDYGYTF.